A selection of T cell receptor beta chains follows, all from one sample in a study of blood T cells in healthy people across ages. TCRdb used MiXCR to reprocess the 5' RACE reads, holding one entry per CDR3 protein. The table shows some 1.5 million distinct CDR3 sequences, with 25% to 30% occurring only once. Sequences were obtained from blood. The receptor source for this set is a woman in her twenties or thirties in good health. The CDR3 runs from the conserved cysteine through the conserved F or W. D genes are given only for firm matches. Not every row has a clone size; where given, it reads once, few, many or a size class.

v_call: TRBV11-2
j_call: TRBJ2-4
d_call: NA
clone_size: few
cdr3_nt: TGTGCCAGCAGTCGCAGGGGCGAGGAATTGGTTAACATTCAGTACTTC
cdr3_aa: CASSRRGEELVNIQYF

v_call: TRBV12-3/TRBV12-4
j_call: TRBJ1-1
d_call: NA
clone_size: few
cdr3_nt: TGTGCCAGCACCCATAGTCAGATACAAGCTTTCTTT
cdr3_aa: CASTHSQIQAFF

v_call: TRBV6-1
j_call: TRBJ2-1
d_call: TRBD2
clone_size: few
cdr3_nt: TGTGCCAGCAGGGACCGACTAGCCCCCGTTAATGAGCAGTTCTTC
cdr3_aa: CASRDRLAPVNEQFF

v_call: TRBV28
j_call: TRBJ1-5
d_call: TRBD1
clone_size: NA
cdr3_nt: TGTGCCAGCACCTGGGCCCGGGACAGTAGGAATCAGCCCCAGCATTTT
cdr3_aa: CASTWARDSRNQPQHF

v_call: TRBV7-9
j_call: TRBJ1-3
d_call: TRBD1
clone_size: few
cdr3_nt: TGTGCCAGCAGCTTAGCCGGGACAGGGGCTGGAAACACCATATATTTT
cdr3_aa: CASSLAGTGAGNTIYF

v_call: TRBV24-1
j_call: TRBJ2-6
d_call: NA
clone_size: NA
cdr3_nt: TGTGCCACCAGTGGTTCCGGACGGTCCTCTGGGGCCAACGTCCGGACTTTC
cdr3_aa: CATSGSGRSSGANVRTF

v_call: TRBV18
j_call: TRBJ2-7
d_call: TRBD1
clone_size: many
cdr3_nt: TGCGCCAGCAGCCCTCCGGGACAGGGTACATACGAGCAGTACTTC
cdr3_aa: CASSPPGQGTYEQYF

v_call: TRBV20-1
j_call: TRBJ2-1
d_call: NA
clone_size: NA
cdr3_nt: TGCAGTGCTAGATCTAGGGCCGGACAACGTGAGCAGTTCTTC
cdr3_aa: CSARSRAGQREQFF

v_call: TRBV18
j_call: TRBJ2-1
d_call: NA
clone_size: once
cdr3_nt: TGTGCCAGCTCACCACCAGGGGACGGCGAGCAGTTCTTC
cdr3_aa: CASSPPGDGEQFF

v_call: TRBV15
j_call: TRBJ1-2
d_call: NA
clone_size: few
cdr3_nt: TGTGCCACCAGCAGAGAACAGCGGAACTATGGCTACACCTTC
cdr3_aa: CATSREQRNYGYTF

v_call: TRBV20-1
j_call: TRBJ1-4
d_call: TRBD1
clone_size: few
cdr3_nt: TGCAGTGCTAGAGACACCAGACGACAGGGTCCTAATGAAAAACTGTTTTTT
cdr3_aa: CSARDTRRQGPNEKLFF

v_call: TRBV5-1
j_call: TRBJ2-1
d_call: TRBD2
clone_size: NA
cdr3_nt: TGCGCCAGCAGCCCGGAGGGACTAGCGGGGGGGCGTCTCAATGAGCAGTTCTTC
cdr3_aa: CASSPEGLAGGRLNEQFF

v_call: TRBV20-1
j_call: TRBJ1-2
d_call: TRBD1
clone_size: few
cdr3_nt: TGCAGTGGGGCGGGACAGAAGAACTATGGCTACACCTTC
cdr3_aa: CSGAGQKNYGYTF

v_call: TRBV12-3/TRBV12-4
j_call: TRBJ2-1
d_call: NA
clone_size: few
cdr3_nt: TGTGCCAGCACCTACAGGGTAGGCTCCTACAATGAGCAGTTCTTC
cdr3_aa: CASTYRVGSYNEQFF

v_call: TRBV9
j_call: TRBJ1-1
d_call: NA
clone_size: NA
cdr3_nt: TGTGCCAGCAGCGTGGGGAACATGAACACTGAAGCTTTCTTT
cdr3_aa: CASSVGNMNTEAFF

v_call: TRBV20-1
j_call: TRBJ2-7
d_call: TRBD2
clone_size: few
cdr3_nt: TGCAGTGCGGCCCCTAGCGGGGTATCCTACGAGCAGTACTTC
cdr3_aa: CSAAPSGVSYEQYF